A selection of T cell receptor beta chains follows, all from one sample in a study of blood T cell repertoires in COVID-19. Libraries were prepared by immunoSEQ multiplex PCR; TCRdb keeps only in-frame clonotypes and omits some of them. The sample yields 84,000 or so clones, 85% seen once. Sequencing was carried out using peripheral blood. Receptors originate from a woman in her 70s with active or convalescent COVID-19. The CDR3 runs from the conserved cysteine through the conserved F or W.

>TRBJ2-7|TRBV6-2/TRBV6-3
CASSYPGTYEQYF
>TRBJ1-1|TRBV3-1/TRBV3-2
CASSQPWSGGTEAFF
>TRBJ2-2|TRBV5-1
CASSSSRGGAGTGELFF
>TRBJ2-1|TRBV6-2/TRBV6-3
CASSPREAEQFF
>TRBJ2-7|TRBV6-6
CASSTGHGNYEQYF
>TRBJ2-3|TRBV6-6
CASSPGTGPTDTQYF
>TRBJ2-7|TRBV5-6
CASSLTGISYEQYF
>TRBJ2-4|TRBV29-1
CSVEDRGIQYF
>TRBJ2-7|TRBV15
CATSRVRGGTYEQYF
>TRBJ2-2|TRBV24-1
CATSDGGTNTGELFF
>TRBJ2-7|TRBV18
CASAGQGLGEQYF
>TRBJ2-7|TRBV3-1/TRBV3-2
CASSQTNNPYEQYF